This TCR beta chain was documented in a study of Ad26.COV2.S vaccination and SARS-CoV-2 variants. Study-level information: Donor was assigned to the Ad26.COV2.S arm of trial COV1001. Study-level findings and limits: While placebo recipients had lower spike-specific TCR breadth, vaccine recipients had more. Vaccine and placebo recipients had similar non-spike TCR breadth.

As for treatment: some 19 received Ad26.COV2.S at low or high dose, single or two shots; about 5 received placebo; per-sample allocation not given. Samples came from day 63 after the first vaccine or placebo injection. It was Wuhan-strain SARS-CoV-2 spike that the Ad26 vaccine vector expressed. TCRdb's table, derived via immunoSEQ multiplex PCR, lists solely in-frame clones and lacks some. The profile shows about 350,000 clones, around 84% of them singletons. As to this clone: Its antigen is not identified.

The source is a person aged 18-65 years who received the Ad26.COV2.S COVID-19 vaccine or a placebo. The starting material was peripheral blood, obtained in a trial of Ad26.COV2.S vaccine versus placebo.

Here the CDR3 DNA reads TGCAGCGTGGGTTGGACAGGGGGCATGAACATTCAGTACTTC. The encoded protein is CSVGWTGGMNIQYF. The chain has TRBV29-1 and TRBJ2-4; the match to TRBD1 covers 11 bases. Looked up from germline, CDR1 is SQVTM and CDR2 is ANQGSEA. V lost 6 bases to trimming and J lost 7 bases; unmatched junction nucleotides: 8. The CDR3 is 14 amino acids.